The clone carrying this T cell receptor beta chain has just one count. Antigen: not known. This specimen comes from a study of brain T cells in children with intractable seizures. Study-wide findings and caveats: Clones missing pre-surgery may reflect undersampling of that blood sample.

The germline V gene encodes CDR1 WSHSY and CDR2 SAAADI. The CDR3 loop spans 16 amino acids. V lost 5 bases to trimming and J lost 2 bases; unmatched junction nucleotides: 4. Libraries were prepared by immunoSEQ multiplex PCR; TCRdb keeps only in-frame clonotypes and omits some of them. This sample has 110,000 or so clones, with 94% found just once. The sequenced cases were selected for having the highest brain T cell transcript signatures. Patients received at least one anti-epileptic drug before surgery. The sequence was obtained from a boy in the first two years of life with hemimegalencephaly and intractable seizures. The material was peripheral blood, obtained at surgery. The genes are TRBV10-2 and TRBJ1-6; TRBD1 aligns across 9 bases. CDR3 sequence: CASSRQGDTYNSPLHF. The CDR3 DNA reads as TGCGCCAGCAGTCGACAGGGGGACACCTATAATTCACCCCTCCACTTT.